These 5 T cell receptor beta chains were all obtained from the same sample, sequenced in a study of blood T cell repertoires in COVID-19. TCRdb's table, derived via immunoSEQ multiplex PCR, lists solely in-frame clones and lacks some. This table has approximately 290,000 clones, around 82% appearing once. The sequenced sample was peripheral blood. Receptors originate from a human donor with COVID-19, enrolled during active disease. The donor label of this sample is uncertain.

This clone was observed many times. The chain employs TRBV10-2 and TRBJ2-5, with a tentative D call TRBD2 (5 bases). The CDR3 extends over 14 amino acids. Germline CDR1 is WSHSY and CDR2 is SAAADI. V lost 4 bases and J 1 base, leaving 10 bases between the germline ends. CDR3 residues: CASSAEDFQETQYF. As DNA, the CDR3 is TGCGCCAGCAGTGCCGAGGACTTCCAAGAGACCCAGTACTTC.

The chain is built from TRBV7-9 and TRBJ1-2; 7 bases line up with TRBD1. Losses at the gene ends were 8 bases for V and 4 bases for J; bases not matched to a gene: 13. The V gene's germline CDR1 is SEHNR and CDR2 FQNEAQ (reference sequence). The CDR3 is 15 amino acids. In DNA, the CDR3 is TGTGCCAGCCTCCCCCCGGGACAGTGGGCCTATGGCTACACCTTC. As protein: CASLPPGQWAYGYTF.

The chain recombines TRBV6-1 with TRBJ2-1; D not resolved. The CDR3 totals 15 residues. Germline V lookup: CDR1 MNHNS, CDR2 SASEGT. Trimming shortened V by 2 bases and J by 15 bases, and 23 bases separated the two germline ends. CDR3 DNA sequence: TGTGCCAGCAGTGAACCGAGAGAACCTTCCCCTCTTTGGTTCTTC. Encoded protein: CASSEPREPSPLWFF.

The rearrangement uses TRBV2 and TRBJ1-5; TRBD1 is a possible D gene (5 bases). Per germline, CDR1 SNHLY and CDR2 FYNNEI. The CDR3 totals 13 residues. Trimming removed 8 bases from V and 3 bases from J, with 11 bases in between. CDR3 in amino acids: CASQGEFNQPQHF. CDR3 nucleotides: TGTGCCAGCCAGGGCGAGTTCAATCAGCCCCAGCATTTT.

In this sample, this clone turned up once. Here the CDR3 DNA reads TGTGCCAGTAGTATTGGTGGGGGCGCGGGCTATGAGACCCAGTACTTC. Encoded protein: CASSIGGGAGYETQYF. This sequence joins TRBV19 and TRBJ2-5; D may be TRBD1 (6 bases). The V and J ends lost 3 bases and 5 bases respectively, with 19 bases between them. The germline CDR1 and CDR2 sequences are LNHDA and SQIVND (reference sequence). The CDR3 consists of 16 residues.